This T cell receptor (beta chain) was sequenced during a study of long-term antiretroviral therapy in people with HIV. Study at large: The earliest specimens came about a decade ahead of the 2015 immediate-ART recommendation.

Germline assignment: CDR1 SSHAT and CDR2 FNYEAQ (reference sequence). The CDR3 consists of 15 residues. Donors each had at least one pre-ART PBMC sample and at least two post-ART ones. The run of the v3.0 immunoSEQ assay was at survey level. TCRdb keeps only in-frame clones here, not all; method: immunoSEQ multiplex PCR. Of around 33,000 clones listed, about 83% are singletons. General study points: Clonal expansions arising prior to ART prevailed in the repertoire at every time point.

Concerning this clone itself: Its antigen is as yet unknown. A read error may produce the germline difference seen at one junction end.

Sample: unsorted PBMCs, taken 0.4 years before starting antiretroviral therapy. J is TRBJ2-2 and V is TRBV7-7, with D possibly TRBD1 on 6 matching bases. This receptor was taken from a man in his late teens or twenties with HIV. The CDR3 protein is CASSRRPRGSGELFF. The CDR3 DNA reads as TGTGCTAGCAGCCGCCGTCCCAGGGGTTCCGGGGAGCTGTTTTTT.